The following is a T cell receptor (beta chain) sequence with its context. This sample is drawn from a study of blood T cell repertoires in COVID-19. The wider study: From T cells, B-cell-depleted T cells, or PBMCs came the material, which was cDNA or gDNA.

Using immunoSEQ multiplex PCR, the repertoire was profiled, and TCRdb retains in-frame clones only, with some absent. The repertoire holds over 95,000 clones, with 81% as singletons. The CDR3 totals 16 residues. V gave up 0 bases and J gave up 5 bases; unmatched junction bases: 7. The germline V gene encodes CDR1 SGHDT and CDR2 YYEEEE. This TCR was recovered from a man aged 50 or older with acute or convalescent COVID-19. V usage is TRBV5-6 and J usage is TRBJ1-5, with 8 nucleotides matching TRBD1. Sequencing was performed on peripheral blood. The CDR3: CASSLGQGRRDQPQHF. DNA for the CDR3: TGTGCCAGCAGCTTGGGACAGGGGCGCAGAGATCAGCCCCAGCATTTT.